The 17 T cell receptor beta chains below all came from one sample that was sequenced in a study of T cell responses to AZD1222 COVID-19 vaccine. Sequenced by immunoSEQ multiplex PCR; TCRdb stores in-frame clones only, minus some. This sample yields more than 85,000 clones, of which roughly 87% are seen a single time; about 40% belongs to the top ten. Specimen: peripheral blood, collected 28 days after the second AZD1222 dose. All receptors derive from an adult who received the AZD1222 COVID-19 vaccine.

Concerning this clone: At the DNA level, this CDR3 is encoded by other sequences in the same sample as well. V is TRBV28 and J is TRBJ2-5, with 7 bases aligning to TRBD1. V gave up 3 bases and J gave up 4 bases; unmatched junction bases: 2. Per germline, CDR1 MDHEN and CDR2 SYDVKM. The CDR3 spans 13 residues. In DNA, the CDR3 is TGTGCCAGCAGTTTGACAGGGAGAGAGACCCAGTACTTC. Its protein product is CASSLTGRETQYF.

V usage is TRBV28 and J usage is TRBJ2-1; D is undetermined. The CDR3 extends over 15 amino acids. Trimming shortened V by 2 bases and J by 4 bases, and 12 bases separated the two germline ends. Germline V lookup: CDR1 MDHEN, CDR2 SYDVKM. In nucleotides, the CDR3 is TGTGCCAGCAGTTTAAATCTCGGCCTGTACAATGAGCAGTTCTTC. It is translated as CASSLNLGLYNEQFF.

This clone was detected only once. The chain has TRBV30 and TRBJ1-2, with D possibly matching TRBD1 (6 bases). This CDR3 is 13 amino acids long. In germline, CDR1 is GTSNPN, CDR2 SVGIG (reference sequence). Trimming shortened V by 1 base and J by 8 bases, and 14 bases separated the two germline ends. CDR3 sequence reads: CAWSATGGGGYTF. The CDR3 DNA is TGTGCCTGGAGTGCGACAGGCGGTGGGGGCTACACCTTC. The whole variable domain, remainder taken from reference TRBV30 and TRBJ1-2, is SQTIHQWPATLVQPVGSPLSLECTVEGTSNPNLYWYRQAAGRGLQLLFYSVGIGQISSEVPQNLSASRPQDRQFILSSKKLLLSDSGFYLCAWSATGGGGYTFGSGTRLTVV.

This chain uses TRBV7-3 with TRBJ2-3; D possibly corresponds to TRBD2 (6 bases). CDR1 and CDR2 from the germline V gene are SGHTA and FQGTGA. CDR3 length equals 16 residues. V was pared by 5 bases and J by 0 bases, with 15 bases between. CDR3 amino acids: CASSPGTYSSTDTQYF. As DNA, the CDR3 is TGTGCCAGCAGCCCCGGGACTTACTCTAGCACAGATACGCAGTATTTT. Combining the CDR3 with reference TRBV7-3 and TRBJ2-3 gives the whole variable domain GAGVSQTPSNKVTEKGKYVELRCDPISGHTALYWYRQSLGQGPEFLIYFQGTGAADDSGLPNDRFFAVRPEGSVSTLKIQRTERGDSAVYLCASSPGTYSSTDTQYFGPGTRLTVL.

The chain combines TRBV28 with TRBJ2-7; D gene uncertain. The germline CDR1 and CDR2 sequences are MDHEN and SYDVKM. Between the trimmed V and J ends, which lost 8 bases and 0 bases, there was a span of 14 bases. This CDR3 has 14 residues. CDR3 in amino acids: CASYQRQLSYEQYF. The CDR3 bases are TGTGCCAGCTACCAAAGACAACTCTCCTACGAGCAGTACTTC.

The chain combines TRBV7-8 with TRBJ2-7; D not resolved. Germline CDR1 is SGHVS and CDR2 is FQNEAQ. Trimming removed 6 bases from V and 3 bases from J, with 18 bases in between. CDR3 length equals 15 residues. The CDR3 bases are TGTGCCAGCAGTTTTACGATAAGTCTCGGCTACGAGCAGTACTTC. Its protein is CASSFTISLGYEQYF.

The chain uses TRBV30 and TRBJ2-7; D is perhaps TRBD2 (6 bases). Germline CDR1 reads GTSNPN; CDR2 reads SVGIG (reference sequence). CDR3 size: 18 residues. Trimming pared 0 bases from V and 2 bases from J, leaving 23 bases between. CDR3 bases: TGTGCCTGGAGTGTACCCCCCCCAACGGGACTGATTACCTACGAGCAGTACTTC. Translating it yields CAWSVPPPTGLITYEQYF.

This chain joins TRBV4-1 and TRBJ2-2, with D maybe TRBD2 (6 bases). V lost 0 bases and J 1 base, leaving 9 bases between the germline ends. This CDR3 spans 16 amino acids. The germline V gene has CDR1 MGHRA and CDR2 YSYEKL. CDR3 sequence reads: CASSQDDSGNTGELFF. DNA for the CDR3: TGCGCCAGCAGCCAAGATGATAGCGGGAACACCGGGGAGCTGTTTTTT.

The V and J genes are TRBV10-3 and TRBJ1-1; a weak D match, TRBD1 (5 bases). Trimming left V 4 bases short and J 1 base short, with 7 bases between. The CDR3 length is 13 residues. Germline loops: CDR1 ENHRY, CDR2 SYGVKD. CDR3 in amino acids: CAISVGGNTEAFF. Here the CDR3 DNA reads TGTGCCATCAGTGTGGGGGGGAACACTGAAGCTTTCTTT.

The V gene is TRBV14, the J gene TRBJ2-3; D gene uncertain. Per germline, CDR1 SGHDN and CDR2 FVKESK. This CDR3 is built from 14 residues. Trimming left V 0 bases short and J 5 bases short, with 9 bases between. In DNA, the CDR3 is TGTGCCAGCAGCCAAGATGGTTTCGGAGATACGCAGTATTTT. It yields the protein CASSQDGFGDTQYF.

The V gene is TRBV6-5, the J gene TRBJ1-5; D uncertain. CDR3 length equals 14 residues. Germline V gives CDR1 MNHEY, CDR2 SVGAGI. With 2 bases removed from V and 0 bases from J, the gap between germline ends came to 5 bases. Here the CDR3 DNA reads TGTGCCAGCAGTTACGGGGATAGCAATCAGCCCCAGCATTTT. Translation: CASSYGDSNQPQHF.

This chain joins TRBV9 and TRBJ1-2, with 7 bases identical to TRBD1. The germline V gene encodes CDR1 SGDLS and CDR2 YYNGEE. The CDR3 covers 14 residues. After removal of 2 bases from V and 3 bases from J, the junction contained 4 bases not matched to a gene. The CDR3 region is CASSVRGLDYGYTF. Here the CDR3 DNA reads TGTGCCAGCAGCGTGAGGGGGCTCGACTATGGCTACACCTTC.

The J gene is TRBJ2-7, the V gene TRBV11-2, with 13 bases fitting TRBD2. Germline loops: CDR1 SGHAT, CDR2 FQNNGV. The CDR3 consists of 15 residues. Losses at the gene ends were 4 bases for V and 3 bases for J; bases not matched to a gene: 3. CDR3: CASSSRTSGSYEQYF. As DNA, the CDR3 is TGTGCCAGCAGCTCCCGGACTAGCGGGAGCTACGAGCAGTACTTC.

The CDR3 DNA reads as TGTGCCAGCAGTTACTCGAGGGTCTGGGTAAGGAATACTGAAGCTTTCTTT. Encoded protein: CASSYSRVWVRNTEAFF. The chain employs TRBV6-2 or TRBV6-3 and TRBJ1-1, with unresolved D. Trimming cost V 0 bases and J 5 bases, with 19 bases left between them. Germline assignment: CDR1 MNHEY and CDR2 SVGEGT. The length of the CDR3 is 17 residues.

This clone was detected only once. The J gene is TRBJ2-1, the V gene TRBV29-1, with 13 bases that match TRBD2. CDR1 and CDR2 (germline): SQVTM, ANQGSEA. The junction had 9 bases not matched to a gene; V was cut back by 4 bases and J by 0 bases. The length of the CDR3 is 18 residues. The CDR3 loop reads CSVAPGLAGLLSYNEQFF. The CDR3 DNA follows: TGCAGCGTTGCTCCGGGACTAGCGGGGCTACTCTCCTACAATGAGCAGTTCTTC.

The CDR3 region has the DNA TGTGCCAGCAGCTTAGGTTGGGCAGGGGGCACAGATACGCAGTATTTT. Its translation: CASSLGWAGGTDTQYF. The chain joins TRBV7-2 to TRBJ2-3; maybe TRBD1 (6 bases). The germline V and J ends were trimmed by 1 base and 1 base, with 12 bases remaining between them. CDR3 size: 16 residues. The germline V gene has CDR1 SGHTA and CDR2 FQGNSA.

V gene TRBV12-5 combines with J gene TRBJ2-5; D unresolved. With 3 bases removed from V and 2 bases from J, the gap between germline ends came to 7 bases. This CDR3 is built from 13 residues. Germline CDR1 and CDR2: LGHNT and FRNRAP. The CDR3 here is CASGFTSQETQYF. In DNA form, the CDR3 reads TGTGCTAGTGGTTTCACAAGTCAAGAGACCCAGTACTTC. The full variable domain, rest sourced from reference TRBV12-5 and TRBJ2-5, is DARVTQTPRHKVTEMGQEVTMRCQPILGHNTVFWYRQTMMQGLELLAYFRNRAPLDDSGMPKDRFSAEMPDATLATLKIQPSEPRDSAVYFCASGFTSQETQYFGPGTRLLVL.